The T cell receptor (beta chain) under discussion was sequenced for a study of shared clonotypes between healthy human individuals. Notes on the study in general: Among several donors, roughly 5% of naive CD4 clonotypes were found in common. Rarefaction demonstrated incomplete sorted-subset sequencing despite large depth.

Naivety among CD8 cells was defined by CD45RO negativity and positive CCR7 selection, thereby excluding terminally differentiated effector memory CD45RA+ cells. Trimming stripped 0 bases from V and 4 bases from J, with 10 bases between. CDR1 SGDLS and CDR2 YYNGEE come from the germline V gene. The CDR3 is made up of 14 amino acids. Measured with immunoSEQ multiplex PCR; TCRdb has only the in-frame clones, and not every one. The sample lists about 2 million clones, roughly 94% occurring once. Details on this clone: Its antigen is unknown.

Material: naive CD8+ T cells sorted from blood. The rearrangement links TRBV9 to TRBJ1-2, with a possible D match to TRBD1 (5 bases). This TCR derives from a man aged 18 to 30 in good health. Here the CDR3 DNA reads TGTGCCAGCAGCGTAGCCGAGGGGAGCTATGGCTACACCTTC. Its translation is CASSVAEGSYGYTF.